This TCR beta chain was recovered during a study of T cell changes during pregnancy in multiple sclerosis. The repertoire was sequenced with immunoSEQ multiplex PCR; TCRdb's copy has only in-frame clones and lacks some. The table has around 36,000 clones, around 90% seen once. The sequencing here drew on CD8+ T cells from peripheral blood mononuclear cells, taken before pregnancy. This clonotype was obtained from a female donor with multiple sclerosis, enrolled in a pregnancy study.

CDR3 sequence reads: CASSVAANYGYTF. DNA of the CDR3: TGTGCCAGCAGTGTGGCAGCTAACTATGGCTACACCTTC. The chain employs TRBV2 and TRBJ1-2; no firm D call. The CDR3 runs to 13 residues. Germline V gene sequence: CDR1 SNHLY, CDR2 FYNNEI. V was clipped by 4 bases and J by 0 bases, with 6 bases between them.